This entry lists 19 T cell receptor beta chains sequenced from one sample in a study of T cell responses to AZD1222 COVID-19 vaccine. Assay: immunoSEQ multiplex PCR; the TCRdb copy retains only in-frame clones and omits some. The sample includes about 200,000 clones, almost 95% of them seen just once. Material: peripheral blood, obtained on day 0 of AZD1222 vaccination. These receptor sequences come from an adult in good health.

This clone showed up just once. The J gene is TRBJ1-5, the V gene TRBV19; 8 bases map to TRBD1. The CDR3 has 15 residues. Germline loops: CDR1 LNHDA, CDR2 SQIVND (reference sequence). V lost 6 bases and J lost 11; bases outside the gene matches: 15. In DNA, the CDR3 is TGTGCCAGTAGCAAGACAGGGGATCCCCTATCAGCCCAGCATTTT. Its translation is CASSKTGDPLSAQHF. Full variable domain (outside the CDR3, taken from reference TRBV19 and TRBJ1-5): DGGITQSPKYLFRKEGQNVTLSCEQNLNHDAMYWYRQDPGQGLRLIYYSQIVNDFQKGDIAEGYSVSREKKESFPLTVTSAQKNPTAFYLCASSKTGDPLSAQHFGDGTRLSIL.

This chain links TRBV7-2 with TRBJ1-5, with 8 positions matching TRBD1. CDR3 length: 13 residues. Trimming cost V 8 bases and J 7 bases; bases outside gene matches: 7. CDR1 is SGHTA, CDR2 FQGNSA, per germline. The CDR3 reads CASGYTGGQPQHF. CDR3 in DNA: TGTGCCAGCGGATATACAGGGGGGCAGCCCCAGCATTTT.

The rearrangement links TRBV29-1 to TRBJ2-7, with D uncertain. Germline V gives CDR1 SQVTM, CDR2 ANQGSEA. The V end lost 6 bases, the J end lost 4 bases, and 16 bases lay between the germline ends. The CDR3 covers 13 residues. Here the CDR3 reads CSVASQVGYEQYF. The CDR3 DNA sequence: TGCAGCGTCGCATCCCAGGTGGGATACGAGCAGTACTTC.

The genes are TRBV6-5 and TRBJ1-5; 8 positions match TRBD1. The CDR3 runs 15 residues. Unmatched junction bases numbered 8, after V lost 10 bases and J lost 0 bases. The germline V gene has CDR1 MNHEY and CDR2 SVGAGI. CDR3 coding DNA: TGTGCCACCCACCGAGACAGGGGTAGCAATCAGCCCCAGCATTTT. Encoded protein: CATHRDRGSNQPQHF.

The chain couples TRBV6-5 to TRBJ2-1, with a tentative D call TRBD2 (6 bases). The CDR3 runs to 14 residues. Trimming took 7 bases from V and 3 from J, leaving 13 bases between them. In germline, CDR1 is MNHEY, CDR2 SVGAGI. The CDR3 DNA sequence: TGTGCCAGCACTAGGGGACTCCGCTACAATGAGCAGTTCTTC. Its translation: CASTRGLRYNEQFF.

The chain employs TRBV19 and TRBJ1-6, with D perhaps TRBD1 (5 bases). With 11 bases removed from V and 8 bases from J, the gap between germline ends came to 22 bases. The CDR3 contains 15 residues. Per the germline V gene, CDR1 is LNHDA and CDR2 is SQIVND (reference sequence). CDR3 nucleotides: TGTGCCTCCAGTCAGGGAGGTTGGGTAGATTCACCCCTCCACTTT. It is translated as CASSQGGWVDSPLHF.

This rearrangement joins TRBV7-2 to TRBJ1-2, with 7 nucleotides matching TRBD1. Per the germline V gene, CDR1 is SGHTA and CDR2 is FQGNSA. The CDR3 is made up of 14 amino acids. The J segment lost 1 base and the V segment lost 4 bases, leaving 3 bases of the junction unmatched. The CDR3 nucleotides read TGTGCCAGCAGCTCAGGGACAGTTAACTATGGCTACACCTTC. Translated: CASSSGTVNYGYTF.

The V gene is TRBV2, the J gene TRBJ1-5, with TRBD1 matching 9 bases. The germline V gene encodes CDR1 SNHLY and CDR2 FYNNEI. J was trimmed by 2 bases and V by 7 bases; bases with no gene match: 3. The CDR3 totals 14 residues. CDR3 loop: CASTWTGGNQPQHF. CDR3 DNA: TGTGCCAGCACCTGGACAGGGGGCAATCAGCCCCAGCATTTT.

The CDR3 DNA sequence: TGTGCCAGCAGCCTGGACAGGGAGGTGTCCAATGAGCAGTTCTTC. Its translation is CASSLDREVSNEQFF. This chain connects TRBV7-9 to TRBJ2-1; 8 bases fit TRBD1. Germline V CDR1 and CDR2: SEHNR, FQNEAQ (reference sequence). The junction had 9 bases not matched to a gene; V was cut back by 5 bases and J by 6 bases. The CDR3 contains 15 residues.

This clone was recorded only once. The CDR3 DNA is TGTGCCACCAGCAGAGATGGGTCTTATAATTCACCCCTCCACTTT. This encodes CATSRDGSYNSPLHF. The chain joins TRBV15 to TRBJ1-6; D is unclear. Germline CDR1 reads LNHNV; CDR2 reads YYDKDF (reference sequence). V was shortened by 0 bases and J by 4 bases, with 7 bases between the two germline ends. The CDR3 contains 15 residues.

The chain has TRBV25-1 and TRBJ2-7, with TRBD2 matching 7 bases. V lost 5 bases and J lost 5; bases outside the gene matches: 12. Germline V gene lookup returns CDR1 MGHDK and CDR2 SYGVNS. The CDR3 has 15 amino acids. CDR3 region: CASSSAGVVRNEQYF. Written as DNA, the CDR3 is TGTGCCAGCAGTTCTGCGGGGGTCGTAAGGAACGAGCAGTACTTC.

The rearrangement links TRBV7-9 to TRBJ1-4; 7 bases line up with TRBD1. V lost 5 bases to trimming and J lost 5 bases; unmatched junction nucleotides: 5. The germline CDR1 and CDR2 sequences are SEHNR and FQNEAQ (reference sequence). The CDR3 consists of 14 residues. CDR3 loop: CASSVRQGNEKLFF. The CDR3 DNA is TGTGCCAGCAGCGTAAGACAGGGAAATGAAAAACTGTTTTTT.

The V and J genes are TRBV7-2 and TRBJ1-4, with D maybe TRBD1 (5 bases). Germline CDR1 is SGHTA and CDR2 is FQGNSA. The CDR3 has 14 residues. Trimming cost V 3 bases and J 7 bases, with 12 bases left between them. The CDR3 spells CASSFMGTGEKLFF. The CDR3 bases are TGTGCCAGCAGCTTCATGGGGACGGGTGAAAAACTGTTTTTT.

V gene TRBV21-1 combines with J gene TRBJ1-2; the table's D call of TRBD1 was not tested on the DNA. TRBV21-1 corresponds to a pseudogene. CDR3 length: 13 residues. In DNA, the CDR3 is TGTGCCAGCAGAAGGACAGAAAGACATGGCTACACCTTC. This translates into CASRRTERHGYTF.

The genes are TRBV6-6 and TRBJ1-1; maybe TRBD1 (6 bases). CDR3 size: 13 residues. The V end was cut by 6 bases, the J end by 6 bases, with 14 bases between. CDR1 and CDR2 from the germline V gene are MNHNY and SVGAGI (reference sequence). CDR3 loop: CASRFGGPAEAFF. The CDR3, as DNA: TGTGCCAGCAGGTTTGGGGGCCCGGCTGAAGCTTTCTTT.

J is TRBJ1-1 and V is TRBV24-1, with TRBD1 matching over 9 bases. The germline V gene encodes CDR1 KGHDR and CDR2 SFDVKD. The CDR3 loop spans 14 amino acids. The V and J ends lost 3 bases and 11 bases, in that order; junction bases with no gene match: 9. The CDR3 reads CATSDPNRGRGAFF. DNA of the CDR3: TGTGCCACCAGTGATCCGAACAGGGGGCGAGGGGCTTTCTTT.

The V call is TRBV6-2 or TRBV6-3, the J call TRBJ2-7; D may be TRBD2 (5 bases). The length of the CDR3 is 13 residues. Trimming shortened V by 5 bases and J by 10 bases, and 18 bases separated the two germline ends. Germline V lookup: CDR1 MNHEY, CDR2 SVGEGT. The CDR3 DNA reads as TGTGCCAGCAGTCGCCCCAACCCTCCGGGACAGTACTTC. Amino acids: CASSRPNPPGQYF.

This chain links TRBV18 with TRBJ1-2; D call uncertain. The length of the CDR3 is 11 residues. Trimming shortened V by 6 bases and J by 8 bases, and 10 bases separated the two germline ends. Germline V CDR1 and CDR2: KGHSH, LQKENI. The CDR3: CASSEGEGYTF. CDR3 bases: TGTGCCAGCTCGGAGGGTGAGGGCTACACCTTC.

The chain employs TRBV18 and TRBJ1-4, with 8 bases that match TRBD1. The CDR3 is 16 amino acids. Germline V gene data show CDR1 as KGHSH and CDR2 as LQKENI. With V trimmed by 4 bases and J by 6 bases, 10 bases remained unmatched. CDR3 sequence: CASSRSPGGADEKLFF. The CDR3 bases are TGTGCCAGCTCACGCTCGCCAGGGGGCGCTGATGAAAAACTGTTTTTT.